Below are 17 T cell receptor beta chains sequenced from a single sample in a study of control samples from healthy donors and cancer patients. Data came from immunoSEQ multiplex PCR; TCRdb stores just in-frame clones and leaves some out. The repertoire includes fewer than 100,000 clones, approximately 91% of them detected once, and roughly 5% sits in the top ten. Sequenced: blood. The receptors stem from a woman aged 45-65 years in good health.

This clone has more than one count but fewer than ten. The chain joins TRBV19 to TRBJ1-5; a weak D match, TRBD1 (5 bases). V lost 5 bases to trimming and J lost 8 bases, with 16 bases between them. CDR1 is LNHDA, CDR2 SQIVND, per germline (reference sequence). The CDR3 spans 14 residues. CDR3 sequence reads: CASSVAGGGEPQHF. CDR3 bases: TGTGCCAGTAGTGTTGCCGGGGGAGGAGAGCCCCAGCATTTT.

The chain employs TRBV20-1 and TRBJ1-1, with D possibly TRBD1 on 5 matching bases. The CDR3 is 10 amino acids. V lost 5 bases and J lost 8, with 9 bases in between. From germline, CDR1 is DFQATT and CDR2 SNEGSKA (reference sequence). DNA for the CDR3: TGCAGTGCTCGGGACGACGAAGCTTTCTTT. As protein: CSARDDEAFF.

The chain joins TRBV6-5 to TRBJ2-3; D gene unclear. CDR3 length: 15 amino acids. Trimming took 4 bases from V and 2 from J, leaving 13 bases between them. Germline V gene lookup returns CDR1 MNHEY and CDR2 SVGAGI. CDR3: CASSSAAVHTDTQYF. For the CDR3, the DNA is TGTGCCAGCAGTTCCGCGGCCGTCCACACAGATACGCAGTATTTT.

The chain couples TRBV11-2 to TRBJ2-7; no reliable D call. V dropped 2 bases and J dropped 2 bases, with 10 bases sitting between them. Germline CDR1 reads SGHAT; CDR2 reads FQNNGV. The CDR3 covers 14 residues. For the CDR3, the DNA is TGTGCCAGCAGCTTACATAGGGTTACCTACGAGCAGTACTTC. It translates to CASSLHRVTYEQYF.

The rearrangement links TRBV3-1 (or the pseudogene TRBV3-2) to TRBJ2-1, with unresolved D. The CDR3 loop spans 13 amino acids. Trimming removed 0 bases from V and 2 bases from J, with 2 bases in between. Germline V gene lookup returns CDR1 LGHDT and CDR2 YNNKEL (reference sequence). CDR3 in amino acids: CASSQDPYNEQFF. The CDR3 DNA is TGTGCCAGCAGCCAAGACCCCTACAATGAGCAGTTCTTC.

This clone appeared a single time. The gene calls are TRBV5-1 and TRBJ1-2; D is unclear. The CDR3 consists of 14 residues. With 0 bases removed from V and 8 bases from J, the gap between germline ends came to 14 bases. Germline V lookup: CDR1 SGHRS, CDR2 YFSETQ. CDR3 protein: CASSLAPQSTGYTF. CDR3 DNA: TGCGCCAGCAGCTTGGCTCCTCAGTCTACGGGCTACACCTTC.

The rearrangement joins TRBV29-1 to TRBJ1-5; maybe TRBD1 (5 bases). V lost 7 bases, J lost 5 bases, and 15 bases lay in between. This CDR3 region has 13 residues. Germline CDR1 SQVTM, CDR2 ANQGSEA. The CDR3 loop is CSAIGTADQPQHF. As DNA, the CDR3 is TGCAGCGCAATCGGGACGGCAGATCAGCCCCAGCATTTT. The full variable domain, in which reference TRBV29-1 and TRBJ1-5 provide the parts outside the CDR3, is SAVISQKPSRDICQRGTSLTIQCQVDSQVTMMFWYRQQPGQSLTLIATANQGSEATYESGFVIDKFPISRPNLTFSTLTVSNMSPEDSSIYLCSAIGTADQPQHFGDGTRLSIL.

This clone was found a few times. The V gene is TRBV20-1, the J gene TRBJ1-1, with no clear D. Germline loops: CDR1 DFQATT, CDR2 SNEGSKA (reference sequence). V was cut by 5 bases and J by 7 bases, with 8 bases left in between. The CDR3 is made up of 10 amino acids. The CDR3 DNA reads as TGCAGTGCTTACGACGGTGAAGCTTTCTTT. Its protein is CSAYDGEAFF.

This chain joins TRBV3-1 (or the pseudogene TRBV3-2) and TRBJ1-2; 9 positions match TRBD1. The germline gives CDR1 LGHDT, CDR2 YNNKEL (reference sequence). The CDR3 consists of 15 residues. The V segment lost 0 bases and the J segment 8 bases; nucleotides outside the gene matches: 7. The CDR3, as DNA: TGTGCCAGCAGCCAAGACTTTGTGACAGGGGGAGGCTACACCTTC. This gives the protein CASSQDFVTGGGYTF.

The chain is built from TRBV6-5 and TRBJ2-2; no clear D gene. The CDR3 covers 14 residues. Trimming removed 10 bases from V and 3 bases from J, with 15 bases in between. Germline V gives CDR1 MNHEY, CDR2 SVGAGI. The CDR3: CATFRSRYTGELFF. CDR3 DNA sequence: TGTGCCACCTTCAGGAGTAGATACACCGGGGAGCTGTTTTTT.

For the CDR3, the DNA is TGTGCCAGCTCACCGCAAACCTCAGGGAAGCAGTTCTTC. Amino acids: CASSPQTSGKQFF. The chain recombines TRBV18 with TRBJ2-1, with D maybe TRBD1 (5 bases). Germline CDR1 reads KGHSH; CDR2 reads LQKENI. This CDR3 spans 13 amino acids. Trimming left V 3 bases short and J 11 bases short, with 14 bases between.

The rearrangement uses TRBV19 and TRBJ1-1; tentatively, D is TRBD1 (5 bases). Germline V gives CDR1 LNHDA, CDR2 SQIVND (reference sequence). V was shortened by 8 bases and J by 5 bases, with 18 bases between the two germline ends. The CDR3 spans 14 residues. The DNA for the CDR3 is TGTGCCAGTCGTGGGCGGGGACGGTCAACTGAAGCTTTCTTT. Translation gives CASRGRGRSTEAFF.

The V call is TRBV5-1, the J call TRBJ1-1; no clear D. V lost 4 bases and J lost 5, with 9 bases in between. The V gene's germline CDR1 is SGHRS and CDR2 YFSETQ. This CDR3 region has 12 residues. CDR3 amino acids: CASSPTGTEAFF. The CDR3 DNA reads TGCGCCAGCAGCCCAACGGGGACTGAAGCTTTCTTT.

This chain uses TRBV5-4 with TRBJ2-1, with D perhaps matching TRBD2 (6 bases). The V and J ends lost 3 bases and 8 bases respectively, with 12 bases between them. The CDR3 covers 13 residues. Germline lookup yields CDR1 SGHNT and CDR2 YYREEE (reference sequence). CDR3 sequence (DNA): TGTGCCAGCAGCTCGGAGGGCGAACATGAGCAGTTCTTC. This encodes CASSSEGEHEQFF.

The gene calls are TRBV7-8 and TRBJ1-4; the D is unclear. Trimming took 6 bases from V and 4 from J, leaving 15 bases between them. The V gene's germline CDR1 is SGHVS and CDR2 FQNEAQ. CDR3 length: 15 residues. CDR3 DNA sequence: TGTGCCAGCAGTTCACGCGGGATCCTTAATGAAAAACTGTTTTTT. Its translation: CASSSRGILNEKLFF.

CDR3 DNA: TGCGCCAGCAGCCCGGGGCCGTCTGGGGCCAACGTCCTGACTTTC. This codes for CASSPGPSGANVLTF. The V call is TRBV5-1, the J call TRBJ2-6; D is possibly TRBD1 or TRBD2 (5 bases each). CDR1 SGHRS and CDR2 YFSETQ come from the germline V gene. V lost 4 bases and J lost 1, with 9 bases in between. This CDR3 is built from 15 residues.

The gene calls are TRBV6-5 and TRBJ2-3, with D unresolved. The V and J ends lost 6 bases and 6 bases respectively, with 7 bases between them. The CDR3 is made up of 11 amino acids. Germline assignment: CDR1 MNHEY and CDR2 SVGAGI. CDR3 DNA: TGTGCCAGCAGCGAGAGGGATACGCAGTATTTT. This translates into CASSERDTQYF.